The clone carrying this T cell receptor (beta chain) was detected many times. Amplification of the TCR beta CDR3 regions used RNA transcripts (as template). Second-round multiplex PCR came after a first-round RT-PCR that employed HTBI primers. Using its own MiXCR run on the multiplex PCR reads, TCRdb lists one record per CDR3 protein. This sample has hundreds of thousands of distinct CDR3 sequences; more than 20% occur once, and the top ten carry around 3.1%. This entry is derived from a study of Graves' ophthalmopathy and Graves' hyperthyroidism. The V gene end was trimmed by 2 bases and the J gene end by 5 bases; junction bases not matched to a gene: 5. Germline V CDR1 and CDR2: SGHTA, FQGNSA. This CDR3 region has 14 residues. Researchers turned away patients with other autoimmune diseases, uncontrolled infections, pregnancy or lactation.

This receptor was taken from a woman younger than 30 with stable Graves' hyperthyroidism. Source material: peripheral blood. The chain uses TRBV7-2 and TRBJ2-7; 8 bases agree with TRBD1. For the CDR3, the DNA is TGTGCCAGCAGCTTAAAGGACAGGGTCCACGAGCAGTACTTC. Residues: CASSLKDRVHEQYF. Filled out from reference TRBV7-2 and TRBJ2-7, the complete variable domain reads GAGVSQSPSNKVTEKGKDVELRCDPISGHTALYWYRQSLGQGLEFLIYFQGNSAPDKSGLPSDRFSAERTGGSVSTLTIQRTQQEDSAVYLCASSLKDRVHEQYFGPGTRLTVT.